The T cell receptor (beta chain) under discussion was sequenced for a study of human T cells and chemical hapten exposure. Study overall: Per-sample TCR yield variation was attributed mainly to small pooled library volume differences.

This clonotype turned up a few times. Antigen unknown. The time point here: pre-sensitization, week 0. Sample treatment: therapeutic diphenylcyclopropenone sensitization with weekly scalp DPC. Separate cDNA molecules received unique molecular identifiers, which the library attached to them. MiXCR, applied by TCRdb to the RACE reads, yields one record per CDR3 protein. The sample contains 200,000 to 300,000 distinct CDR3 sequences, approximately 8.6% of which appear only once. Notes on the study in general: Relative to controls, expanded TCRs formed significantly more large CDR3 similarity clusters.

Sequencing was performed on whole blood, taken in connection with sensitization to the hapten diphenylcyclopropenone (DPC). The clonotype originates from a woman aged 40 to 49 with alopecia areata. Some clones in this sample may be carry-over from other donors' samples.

The CDR3 reads CSAAPTRAHEQFF. In DNA, the CDR3 is TGCAGCGCCGCACCGACGAGGGCCCATGAGCAGTTCTTC. The chain joins TRBV29-1 to TRBJ2-1, with D maybe TRBD2 (5 bases). Germline CDR1 is SQVTM and CDR2 is ANQGSEA. This CDR3 is 13 amino acids long. Trimming cost V 7 bases and J 8 bases, with 18 bases left between them.